Each of the 27 T cell receptor beta chains below was sequenced from the same sample in a study of T cells in localized non-small cell lung cancer. Sequenced by immunoSEQ multiplex PCR; TCRdb stores in-frame clones only, minus some. Among roughly 40,000 clones listed, about 76% were seen once. The sequenced sample was peripheral blood mononuclear cells, obtained before any cancer treatment. These receptors all come from a male donor aged 60 or over with stage II lung adenocarcinoma.

The rearrangement uses TRBV5-1 and TRBJ2-7, with TRBD1 as a possible D gene (8 bases). Trimming took off 6 bases at V and 4 bases at J, with 17 bases between the two ends. Germline loops: CDR1 SGHRS, CDR2 YFSETQ. This CDR3 contains 14 residues. The CDR3 reads CASTVLQGGYEQYF. CDR3 sequence (DNA): TGCGCCAGCACCGTCCTACAGGGGGGGTACGAGCAGTACTTC.

The rearrangement uses TRBV10-3 and TRBJ2-7; TRBD2 might be the D (5 bases). CDR1 and CDR2 (germline): ENHRY, SYGVKD. The CDR3 is made up of 14 amino acids. Trimming removed 6 bases at V and 6 bases at J, with 18 bases between. CDR3 in amino acids: CAIRDARVGGEQYF. The CDR3 region has the DNA TGTGCCATCAGGGACGCCCGTGTAGGAGGCGAGCAGTACTTC.

This rearrangement joins TRBV4-1 to TRBJ2-3; TRBD2 agrees at 13 bases. Trimming removed 0 bases from V and 3 bases from J; junction bases left unmatched: 9. The germline gives CDR1 MGHRA, CDR2 YSYEKL. The CDR3 spans 19 residues. In DNA, the CDR3 is TGCGCCAGCAGCCAAGATGGAACTAGCGGGAGGGCCAGGACAGATACGCAGTATTTT. Its protein is CASSQDGTSGRARTDTQYF.

This clone was detected only once. The V gene is TRBV18, the J gene TRBJ1-4; maybe TRBD1 (6 bases). Germline V lookup: CDR1 KGHSH, CDR2 LQKENI. The CDR3 is 16 amino acids. The V gene lost 5 bases and the J gene lost 4 bases, with 17 bases spanning the gap. CDR3 sequence (DNA): TGTGCCAGCTCAGCAAGTCAGACAGGTCTTAATGAAAAACTGTTTTTT. This sequence encodes CASSASQTGLNEKLFF.

The chain is built from TRBV5-6 and TRBJ2-3; maybe TRBD1 (5 bases). This CDR3 has 15 amino acids. Trimming left V 4 bases short and J 2 bases short, with 14 bases between. Germline V lookup: CDR1 SGHDT, CDR2 YYEEEE. The CDR3: CASSLDRRTTDTQYF. The CDR3 DNA is TGTGCCAGCAGCCTAGACAGAAGGACCACAGATACGCAGTATTTT.

This CDR3 reads CASSLAGANEQYF. Written as DNA, the CDR3 is TGTGCCAGCAGCTTAGCGGGGGCAAACGAGCAGTACTTC. The chain uses TRBV5-4 and TRBJ2-7; 8 bases are a match to TRBD2. The germline gives CDR1 SGHNT, CDR2 YYREEE (reference sequence). CDR3 size: 13 residues. V gave up 2 bases and J gave up 5 bases; unmatched junction bases: 3.

This clone was seen a single time. The rearrangement links TRBV4-1 to TRBJ2-5; the D gene could be TRBD1 or TRBD2 (5 bases each). The CDR3 has 19 residues. The germline V gene has CDR1 MGHRA and CDR2 YSYEKL. V was shortened by 2 bases and J by 4 bases, with 26 bases between the two germline ends. The CDR3 loop is CASSQLLRAGSELGETQYF. The DNA for the CDR3 is TGCGCCAGCAGCCAACTACTCCGCGCAGGGAGTGAATTGGGAGAGACCCAGTACTTC.

The chain employs TRBV18 and TRBJ2-3, with 14 bases lining up with TRBD2. V dropped 1 base and J dropped 7; count of bases not matched to a gene: 7. From germline, CDR1 is KGHSH and CDR2 LQKENI. The CDR3 has 17 amino acids. The chain's CDR3 is CASSPRLAGGPENTQYF. CDR3 in DNA: TGTGCCAGCTCACCACGACTAGCGGGAGGGCCAGAAAATACGCAGTATTTT. The whole variable domain, filled in from reference TRBV18 and TRBJ2-3, reads NAGVMQNPRHLVRRRGQEARLRCSPMKGHSHVYWYRQLPEEGLKFMVYLQKENIIDESGMPKERFSAEFPKEGPSILRIQQVVRGDSAAYFCASSPRLAGGPENTQYFGPGTRLTVL.

The chain joins TRBV19 to TRBJ1-2, with D perhaps TRBD1 (6 bases). CDR3 length equals 13 residues. Per the germline V gene, CDR1 is LNHDA and CDR2 is SQIVND (reference sequence). Trimming took off 5 bases at V and 8 bases at J, with 15 bases between the two ends. CDR3 sequence: CASSQGRGDGYTF. The CDR3 DNA reads as TGTGCCAGTAGTCAGGGCAGGGGAGACGGCTACACCTTC.

The chain is built from TRBV15 and TRBJ2-2; weak D call: TRBD2 (6 bases). CDR3 size: 15 residues. Germline V lookup: CDR1 LNHNV, CDR2 YYDKDF (reference sequence). V shed 1 base and J shed 5 bases, with 11 bases lying between them. CDR3 protein: CATSRAGEGTGELFF. The DNA for the CDR3 is TGTGCCACCAGCAGAGCGGGAGAGGGAACCGGGGAGCTGTTTTTT. Variable domain in full (rest from reference TRBV15 and TRBJ2-2): DAMVIQNPRYQVTQFGKPVTLSCSQTLNHNVMYWYQQKSSQAPKLLFHYYDKDFNNEADTPDNFQSRRPNTSFCFLDIRSPGLGDTAMYLCATSRAGEGTGELFFGEGSRLTVL.

Comments on this clone: Additional DNA sequences in this sample encode the identical CDR3. The V and J genes are TRBV28 and TRBJ1-5; D not certain. Germline CDR1 and CDR2: MDHEN and SYDVKM. The CDR3 is 13 amino acids. V lost 2 bases and J 0 bases, leaving 2 bases between the germline ends. The DNA for the CDR3 is TGTGCCAGCAGTTTAGATAGCAATCAGCCCCAGCATTTT. It yields the protein CASSLDSNQPQHF.

The chain is built from TRBV6-5 and TRBJ1-1, with D hard to call. The CDR3 loop spans 13 amino acids. Trimming took 1 base from V and 2 from J, leaving 5 bases between them. Germline V gives CDR1 MNHEY, CDR2 SVGAGI. The CDR3 is CASSYFQNTEAFF. DNA of the CDR3: TGTGCCAGCAGTTACTTCCAAAACACTGAAGCTTTCTTT.

This clone was counted a single time. The CDR3 DNA reads as TGCGCCAGCAGCCTAAGCGGGACAGTTAACTATGGCTACACCTTC. Protein: CASSLSGTVNYGYTF. The chain combines TRBV4-1 with TRBJ1-2; 7 positions agree with TRBD1. This CDR3 has 15 residues. CDR1 and CDR2 (germline): MGHRA, YSYEKL. The V segment lost 4 bases and the J segment 1 base; nucleotides outside the gene matches: 6.

The V call is TRBV6-6, the J call TRBJ1-2, with D perhaps TRBD1 (6 bases). The germline V and J ends were trimmed by 7 bases and 8 bases, with 17 bases remaining between them. This CDR3 has 13 amino acids. Per the germline V gene, CDR1 is MNHNY and CDR2 is SVGAGI (reference sequence). CDR3 in amino acids: CASTGTPAKGYTF. In nucleotides, the CDR3 is TGTGCCAGCACCGGGACACCCGCTAAGGGCTACACCTTC.

This sequence joins TRBV7-2 and TRBJ1-2; TRBD1 matches 11 bases. Germline V gene lookup returns CDR1 SGHTA and CDR2 FQGNSA. Losses at the gene ends were 5 bases for V and 2 bases for J; bases not matched to a gene: 7. CDR3 length: 16 amino acids. In nucleotides, the CDR3 is TGTGCCAGCAGCCGACAAGGGGACAGGGGGAACTATGGCTACACCTTC. Amino acids: CASSRQGDRGNYGYTF.

The rearrangement joins TRBV7-3 to TRBJ2-7; no clear D gene. V was shortened by 2 bases and J by 5 bases, with 13 bases between the two germline ends. The CDR3 is 14 amino acids. Germline V gives CDR1 SGHTA, CDR2 FQGTGA. The CDR3 nucleotides are TGTGCCAGCAGCTTAGAGAGTCGATGGAACGAGCAGTACTTC. It encodes CASSLESRWNEQYF. The full variable domain, in which reference TRBV7-3 and TRBJ2-7 provide the parts outside the CDR3, is GAGVSQTPSNKVTEKGKYVELRCDPISGHTALYWYRQSLGQGPEFLIYFQGTGAADDSGLPNDRFFAVRPEGSVSTLKIQRTERGDSAVYLCASSLESRWNEQYFGPGTRLTVT.

The chain has TRBV2 and TRBJ2-6, with a possible D match to TRBD2 (6 bases). The germline gives CDR1 SNHLY, CDR2 FYNNEI. The CDR3 is made up of 13 amino acids. The ends were cut back, 3 bases at V and 10 bases at J, with 10 bases in the middle. The CDR3, as DNA: TGTGCCAGCAGTGATTGGGGACTGAACGTCCTGACTTTC. This sequence encodes CASSDWGLNVLTF.

The chain employs TRBV28 and TRBJ2-2; D call uncertain. The V and J ends lost 5 bases and 2 bases respectively, with 9 bases between them. The CDR3 has 14 amino acids. Germline assignment: CDR1 MDHEN and CDR2 SYDVKM. Written as DNA, the CDR3 is TGTGCCAGCAGTCCCCGGGTCAACACCGGGGAGCTGTTTTTT. This gives the protein CASSPRVNTGELFF.

This sequence joins TRBV5-4 and TRBJ2-7; no clear D. The CDR3 contains 16 residues. CDR1 and CDR2 from the germline V gene are SGHNT and YYREEE (reference sequence). Trimming took off 0 bases at V and 6 bases at J, with 19 bases between the two ends. The CDR3 region has the DNA TGTGCCAGCAGCTTGGGCGGAGCAGTCAACGAGGTCGAGCAGTACTTC. It encodes CASSLGGAVNEVEQYF.

This chain uses TRBV7-2 with TRBJ2-3; 11 bases line up with TRBD2. CDR1 is SGHTA, CDR2 FQGNSA, per germline. The CDR3 has 15 residues. Germline trimming cut 7 bases from V and 7 bases from J; bases unmatched to any gene: 10. CDR3 in amino acids: CASTLPTSGKNTQYF. The CDR3 DNA follows: TGTGCCAGCACCCTCCCGACTAGCGGGAAAAATACGCAGTATTTT.

The V and J genes are TRBV5-1 and TRBJ2-6; D uncertain. The V gene lost 3 bases and the J gene lost 4 bases, with 11 bases spanning the gap. The CDR3 totals 15 residues. Germline CDR1 and CDR2: SGHRS and YFSETQ. The CDR3 DNA sequence: TGCGCCAGCAGCTACTCATCCGGCGGGGCCAACGTCCTGACTTTC. It translates to CASSYSSGGANVLTF.

The chain combines TRBV30 with TRBJ1-2; 7 positions match TRBD1. CDR3 length: 17 residues. With V trimmed by 0 bases and J by 2 bases, 12 bases remained unmatched. Germline V gene sequence: CDR1 GTSNPN, CDR2 SVGIG (reference sequence). Here the CDR3 reads CAWSVPFLSGQNYGYTF. The CDR3 coding sequence is TGTGCCTGGAGTGTTCCGTTTCTTTCGGGACAGAACTATGGCTACACCTTC.

The chain uses TRBV28 and TRBJ1-2; unclear D gene. Germline values: CDR1 MDHEN, CDR2 SYDVKM. The V gene lost 7 bases and the J gene lost 4 bases, with 13 bases spanning the gap. The CDR3 has 13 amino acids. This CDR3 is CASTPLYLYGYTF. CDR3 nucleotides: TGTGCCAGCACTCCCCTCTACCTCTATGGCTACACCTTC.

The chain links TRBV27 to TRBJ2-2; perhaps TRBD2 as D (5 bases). The V gene's germline CDR1 is MNHEY and CDR2 SMNVEV (reference sequence). Trimming shortened V by 5 bases and J by 1 base, and 11 bases separated the two germline ends. CDR3 length equals 15 residues. As DNA, the CDR3 is TGTGCCAGCAGTCCCCGTGGAGGGAACACCGGGGAGCTGTTTTTT. Residues: CASSPRGGNTGELFF.

CDR3 region: CASGTGVGEQFF. The CDR3 DNA reads as TGTGCTAGTGGGACAGGGGTGGGTGAGCAGTTCTTC. This chain uses TRBV12-5 with TRBJ2-1, with 8 positions matching TRBD1. Germline values: CDR1 LGHNT, CDR2 FRNRAP. CDR3 size: 12 residues. V shed 6 bases, J shed 9 bases, and the junction held 4 bases outside the gene matches.

The genes are TRBV27 and TRBJ1-5; 7 bases are shared with TRBD1. Germline V gene data show CDR1 as MNHEY and CDR2 as SMNVEV (reference sequence). The CDR3 contains 15 residues. V lost 4 bases and J lost 9; bases outside the gene matches: 12. This CDR3 is CASSSGQISQGPQHF. CDR3 nucleotides: TGTGCCAGCAGTTCGGGACAGATCTCCCAGGGGCCCCAGCATTTT.

This clone has only one observation. J is TRBJ2-2 and V is TRBV27; D unresolved. This CDR3 is built from 13 residues. CDR1 and CDR2 from the germline V gene are MNHEY and SMNVEV (reference sequence). Trimming cost V 5 bases and J 0 bases, with 4 bases left between them. DNA of the CDR3: TGTGCCAGCAGTCAGGCGAACACCGGGGAGCTGTTTTTT. This codes for CASSQANTGELFF.